Shown below are 15 T cell receptor beta chains from a single sample sequenced in a study of T-cell memory formation after mild COVID-19. In TCRdb, the 5' RACE reads were re-called with MiXCR into one record per CDR3 protein. The sample lists roughly 350,000 distinct CDR3 sequences, 20% to 25% occurring once. Specimen: PBMCs or a T cell subset sorted from them (not recorded which). Source of these receptors: an adult woman who had mild COVID-19 (a few samples of this study predate the infection). Cell type and time point are not known.

The chain is built from TRBV7-9 and TRBJ2-3; 11 bases agree with TRBD2. CDR1 is SEHNR and CDR2 is FQNEAQ in the germline V gene (reference sequence). The CDR3 is 21 amino acids. Unmatched junction bases numbered 19, after V lost 1 base and J lost 4 bases. The CDR3 sequence: CASSLESVTSGTGGHPDTQYF. The CDR3 DNA sequence: TGTGCCAGCAGCTTAGAGTCTGTGACTAGCGGGACCGGCGGGCATCCAGATACGCAGTATTTT. Full variable domain (rest looked up from reference TRBV7-9 and TRBJ2-3): DTGVSQNPRHKITKRGQNVTFRCDPISEHNRLYWYRQTLGQGPEFLTYFQNEAQLEKSRLLSDRFSAERPKGSFSTLEIQRTEQGDSAMYLCASSLESVTSGTGGHPDTQYFGPGTRLTVL.

The count of this clonotype is one. The chain joins TRBV14 to TRBJ2-7, with D possibly being TRBD1 or TRBD2 (6 bases each). The CDR3 is made up of 14 amino acids. Trimming stripped 4 bases from V and 2 bases from J, with 12 bases between. Germline V gene sequence: CDR1 SGHDN, CDR2 FVKESK. The CDR3 reads CASSPGALTYEQYF. The CDR3 coding sequence is TGTGCCAGCAGCCCGGGGGCGTTAACCTACGAGCAGTACTTC.

This clonotype was recorded at least ten times. The rearrangement links TRBV6-5 to TRBJ1-1, with 9 bases matching TRBD1. J gave up 6 bases and V 6 bases, and 5 bases lay outside the gene matches. The length of the CDR3 is 13 residues. Germline V lookup: CDR1 MNHEY, CDR2 SVGAGI. This CDR3 is CASRYDRGSEAFF. The CDR3 nucleotides read TGTGCCAGCAGATACGACAGGGGGTCTGAAGCTTTCTTT.

This sequence joins TRBV3-1 and TRBJ2-7; 9 bases align to TRBD2. The CDR3 is 11 residues long. Germline V gene sequence: CDR1 LGHDT, CDR2 YNNKEL (reference sequence). CDR3 sequence reads: CSSSGTYEQYF. The DNA of the CDR3 is TGTTCTTCTAGCGGGACCTACGAGCAGTACTTC.

The chain joins TRBV18 to TRBJ2-1, with TRBD2 matching over 14 bases. The germline V gene has CDR1 KGHSH and CDR2 LQKENI. The CDR3 contains 15 residues. J was trimmed by 7 bases and V by 2 bases; bases with no gene match: 1. In DNA form, the CDR3 reads TGTGCCAGCTCACCAGGGACTAGCGGGAGAAATGAGCAGTTCTTC. Amino acids: CASSPGTSGRNEQFF.

J is TRBJ1-2 and V is TRBV30, with D perhaps matching TRBD1 (5 bases). V was pared by 5 bases and J by 4 bases, with 14 bases between. The length of the CDR3 is 13 residues. Looked up from germline, CDR1 is GTSNPN and CDR2 is SVGIG (reference sequence). The CDR3 protein is CAWAPPGIYGYTF. DNA for the CDR3: TGTGCCTGGGCCCCCCCAGGGATCTATGGCTACACCTTC.

The chain has TRBV19 and TRBJ2-7; no reliable D call. The V gene lost 1 base and the J gene lost 5 bases, with 6 bases spanning the gap. The CDR3 runs 12 residues. Germline loops: CDR1 LNHDA, CDR2 SQIVND (reference sequence). For the CDR3, the DNA is TGTGCCAGTAGTATAGGCGAACACGAGCAGTACTTC. Protein: CASSIGEHEQYF.

This clonotype was recorded at least ten times. The V and J genes are TRBV4-2 and TRBJ2-3, with D maybe TRBD1 (6 bases). Germline V gives CDR1 LGHNA, CDR2 YNFKEQ. The CDR3 is made up of 16 amino acids. The germline V and J ends were trimmed by 4 bases and 0 bases, with 14 bases remaining between them. In DNA, the CDR3 is TGTGCCAGCAGCCCCCGCCCACAGGGTAGCACAGATACGCAGTATTTT. Amino acids: CASSPRPQGSTDTQYF.

This chain uses TRBV18 with TRBJ1-1; tentative D call: TRBD1 (5 bases). Germline values: CDR1 KGHSH, CDR2 LQKENI. Trimming removed 2 bases from V and 7 bases from J, with 20 bases in between. This CDR3 comprises 16 residues. The CDR3 nucleotides read TGTGCCAGCTCACCAGTTCCCGCCGAGATGACAGTTGAAGCTTTCTTT. It specifies CASSPVPAEMTVEAFF.

This clonotype was counted between two and nine times. This chain links TRBV7-2 with TRBJ2-5; a weak D match, TRBD2 (7 bases). This CDR3 has 14 residues. Germline CDR1 SGHTA, CDR2 FQGNSA. The V end was cut by 4 bases, the J end by 4 bases, with 13 bases between. CDR3 region: CASSYGGRRETQYF. CDR3 sequence (DNA): TGTGCCAGCAGCTACGGGGGGCGGAGAGAGACCCAGTACTTC.

The chain employs TRBV7-6 and TRBJ2-5; 14 bases match TRBD2. This CDR3 spans 15 amino acids. Germline V CDR1 and CDR2: SGHVS, FNYEAQ. After removal of 5 bases from V and 5 bases from J, the junction contained 4 bases not matched to a gene. In DNA, the CDR3 is TGTGCCAGCAGCCAAAGACTAGCGGGAGGGGAGACCCAGTACTTC. Translating gives CASSQRLAGGETQYF.

This clonotype was detected a few times. This chain uses TRBV7-9 with TRBJ2-1; 8 bases agree with TRBD2. The V gene end was trimmed by 1 base and the J gene end by 0 bases; junction bases not matched to a gene: 5. The germline V gene encodes CDR1 SEHNR and CDR2 FQNEAQ (reference sequence). This CDR3 is 17 amino acids long. The CDR3, as DNA: TGTGCCAGCAGCTTAGTGAGCGGGGGAAGCTCCTACAATGAGCAGTTCTTC. Protein product: CASSLVSGGSSYNEQFF. Complete variable domain (other parts from reference TRBV7-9 and TRBJ2-1): DTGVSQNPRHKITKRGQNVTFRCDPISEHNRLYWYRQTLGQGPEFLTYFQNEAQLEKSRLLSDRFSAERPKGSFSTLEIQRTEQGDSAMYLCASSLVSGGSSYNEQFFGPGTRLTVL.

V usage is TRBV24-1 and J usage is TRBJ2-3, with TRBD1 matching 10 bases. Looked up from germline, CDR1 is KGHDR and CDR2 is SFDVKD. The CDR3 consists of 14 residues. Trimming cost V 9 bases and J 0 bases; bases outside gene matches: 2. CDR3 region: CATRDRGSTDTQYF. The CDR3 nucleotides read TGTGCCACCCGGGACAGGGGTAGCACAGATACGCAGTATTTT.

This clonotype was seen a few times. The rearrangement joins TRBV4-2 to TRBJ2-1; 10 bases fit TRBD2. Germline V gives CDR1 LGHNA, CDR2 YNFKEQ. CDR3 size: 19 residues. The V segment lost 4 bases and the J segment 5 bases; nucleotides outside the gene matches: 17. The CDR3 DNA follows: TGTGCCAGCAGCCCAGGGGCCACACCTGGGCTAGCGGGGGACAATGAGCAGTTCTTC. It encodes CASSPGATPGLAGDNEQFF.

V and J are TRBV5-1 and TRBJ1-2; D is possibly TRBD1 (6 bases). This CDR3 comprises 16 residues. Deletions cut 3 bases from V and 4 bases from J, with 19 bases between. Looked up from germline, CDR1 is SGHRS and CDR2 is YFSETQ. In DNA form, the CDR3 reads TGCGCCAGCAGCTATTCTTTGGGGGGGGCTGGCTATGGCTACACCTTC. Its translation: CASSYSLGGAGYGYTF.